These 29 T cell receptor beta chains were sequenced from one sample in a study of blood T cells in healthy people across ages. A sample-barcoded 5' primer and a J-beta primer mix were used in a second PCR of about 7 to 11 cycles. From the 5' RACE reads, TCRdb called clonotypes with MiXCR, one entry per CDR3 protein. Among roughly 1,500,000 distinct CDR3 sequences listed, around two fifths were seen once. Sequencing was done on a sample of blood. These receptors were taken from a woman aged 18-30 years in good health.

V and J are TRBV29-1 and TRBJ2-1; D is unclear. The CDR3 is 11 residues long. Germline CDR1 reads SQVTM; CDR2 reads ANQGSEA. Deletions cut 4 bases from V and 10 bases from J, with 11 bases between. CDR3 in DNA: TGCAGCGTTGGGGCAGCTGACGAGCAGTTCTTC. It is translated as CSVGAADEQFF.

This clonotype was observed a few times. CDR3: CSARVAGGHYEQYF. CDR3 in DNA: TGCAGTGCTAGGGTAGCGGGGGGGCACTACGAGCAGTACTTC. The V and J genes are TRBV20-1 and TRBJ2-7; 11 positions agree with TRBD2. CDR3 length: 14 amino acids. V shed 3 bases and J 3 bases; nucleotides not matched to a gene: 4. From germline, CDR1 is DFQATT and CDR2 SNEGSKA (reference sequence).

The chain has TRBV21-1 and TRBJ2-7; TRBD2 reflects the table's D call only, with no check against the DNA. TRBV21-1 is a known pseudogene. CDR3 length: 15 residues. The CDR3 region has the DNA TGTGCCAGCAGCAAAGTAAGCCCTAGTCCCTACGAGCAGTACTTC. It specifies CASSKVSPSPYEQYF.

Only a few counts were recorded for this clonotype. Germline is not matched at one junction end, which may reflect a read error. The rearrangement uses TRBV6-5 and TRBJ2-3, with 11 nucleotides matching TRBD2. Germline values: CDR1 MNHEY, CDR2 SVGAGI. The CDR3 has 16 amino acids. The CDR3 DNA reads TGTGTCAGCAGTTACGTTCTAGCGGGGGGTACAGATACGCAGTATTTT. Its translation is CVSSYVLAGGTDTQYF.

This rearrangement joins TRBV11-3 to TRBJ2-1; D is ambiguous. V was pared by 1 base and J by 3 bases, with 13 bases between. CDR1 and CDR2 from the germline V gene are SGHNT and YENEEA. This CDR3 is built from 16 residues. CDR3 residues: CASSLGGDIDYNEQFF. CDR3 nucleotides: TGTGCCAGCAGCTTAGGAGGCGACATCGACTACAATGAGCAGTTCTTC. The complete variable domain, with remaining parts taken from reference TRBV11-3 and TRBJ2-1, reads EAGVVQSPRYKIIEKKQPVAFWCNPISGHNTLYWYLQNLGQGPELLIRYENEEAVDDSQLPKDRFSAERLKGVDSTLKIQPAELGDSAVYLCASSLGGDIDYNEQFFGPGTRLTVL.

The chain combines TRBV6-5 with TRBJ1-1; 8 nucleotides align to TRBD1. Germline CDR1 and CDR2: MNHEY and SVGAGI. There are 14 residues in the CDR3. V shed 2 bases, J shed 5 bases, and the junction held 4 bases outside the gene matches. CDR3: CASSYDRGWTEAFF. CDR3 DNA: TGTGCCAGCAGTTACGACAGGGGTTGGACTGAAGCTTTCTTT.

This chain links TRBV7-3 with TRBJ2-5; D is perhaps TRBD1 (5 bases). Trimming removed 5 bases from V and 4 bases from J, with 17 bases in between. CDR1 and CDR2 from the germline V gene are SGHTA and FQGTGA. The CDR3 has 15 amino acids. CDR3 DNA sequence: TGTGCCAGCAGCCTACGTAGGGGTGATGGAGAGACCCAGTACTTC. This codes for CASSLRRGDGETQYF.

Comments on this clonotype: A much larger clone lies a single base off, so this may be a read error. The chain links TRBV5-6 to TRBJ2-1; 9 bases are shared with TRBD2. The CDR3 is made up of 14 amino acids. V shed 5 bases, J shed 10 bases, and the junction held 10 bases outside the gene matches. Germline loops: CDR1 SGHDT, CDR2 YYEEEE. In nucleotides, the CDR3 is TGTGCCAGCAGGACTAGCGGAGCCTTCTACGAGCAGTTCTTC. It codes for CASRTSGAFYEQFF.

The V call is TRBV3-1, the J call TRBJ2-1, with D possibly matching TRBD2 (6 bases). The germline V and J ends were trimmed by 0 bases and 2 bases, with 11 bases remaining between them. Germline V CDR1 and CDR2: LGHDT, YNNKEL (reference sequence). The CDR3 consists of 16 residues. CDR3 sequence: CASSQDYGGTYNEQFF. The CDR3 DNA follows: TGTGCCAGCAGCCAAGACTATGGCGGGACCTACAATGAGCAGTTCTTC.

A single count supports this clonotype. CDR3 nucleotide sequence: TGTGCCAGCAGTTTAGCCAGGGTCGGTCAGCCCCAGCATTTT. Translating gives CASSLARVGQPQHF. The rearrangement links TRBV27 to TRBJ1-5; D is perhaps TRBD1 (5 bases). V was cut by 2 bases and J by 6 bases, with 11 bases left in between. The CDR3 spans 14 residues. Looked up from germline, CDR1 is MNHEY and CDR2 is SMNVEV (reference sequence).

There are a few counts of this clonotype. J is TRBJ2-3 and V is TRBV7-9; a weak D match, TRBD2 (5 bases). Germline assignment: CDR1 SEHNR and CDR2 FQNEAQ (reference sequence). The CDR3 consists of 14 residues. The V and J ends lost 4 bases and 9 bases respectively, with 17 bases between them. This chain's CDR3 is CASSSQVLAGTQYF. For the CDR3, the DNA is TGTGCCAGCAGCTCCCAAGTCCTAGCAGGCACGCAGTATTTT.

The chain joins TRBV2 to TRBJ1-6; no firm D call. Germline CDR1 reads SNHLY; CDR2 reads FYNNEI. The length of the CDR3 is 13 residues. Trimming shortened V by 6 bases and J by 7 bases, and 10 bases separated the two germline ends. DNA of the CDR3: TGTGCCAGCAGCGTCGGACGGAATTCACCCCTCCACTTT. Its protein is CASSVGRNSPLHF.

V and J are TRBV4-1 and TRBJ1-1, with a weak D call TRBD1 (6 bases). Deletions cut 4 bases from V and 5 bases from J, with 14 bases between. Germline V lookup: CDR1 MGHRA, CDR2 YSYEKL. This CDR3 region has 14 residues. CDR3 DNA sequence: TGCGCCAGCAGCCGAGGACTGGGGGCAACTGAAGCTTTCTTT. Translation: CASSRGLGATEAFF.

The chain has TRBV27 and TRBJ2-1; D might be TRBD1 (5 bases). V was trimmed by 6 bases and J by 7 bases, leaving 16 bases between them. CDR3 length equals 14 residues. Germline-derived CDR1 and CDR2 are MNHEY and SMNVEV (reference sequence). CDR3 bases: TGTGCCAGCAGATCCCCCAGGGCATGGAATGAGCAGTTCTTC. Its protein product is CASRSPRAWNEQFF.

The chain links TRBV21-1 to TRBJ2-7; the tabulated D call, TRBD1, remains unverified against the DNA. TRBV21-1 is a pseudogene locus. The CDR3 totals 15 residues. CDR3 amino acids: CASRYARTGFYEQYF. The CDR3 DNA follows: TGTGCCAGCAGGTACGCGAGGACAGGGTTCTACGAGCAGTACTTC.

This clonotype was seen only a few times. The J gene is TRBJ1-2, the V gene TRBV7-3; D is perhaps TRBD1 (5 bases). Trimming pared 11 bases from V and 5 bases from J, leaving 15 bases between. This CDR3 has 12 amino acids. Germline V gene data show CDR1 as SGHTA and CDR2 as FQGTGA. The CDR3 here is CAAGGGVYGYTF. In nucleotides, the CDR3 is TGTGCCGCGGGAGGAGGGGTGTATGGCTACACCTTC.

This clonotype showed up just a few times. The chain employs TRBV6-1 and TRBJ2-5; 9 bases agree with TRBD2. This CDR3 is built from 16 residues. The V segment lost 10 bases and the J segment 5 bases; nucleotides outside the gene matches: 17. Germline-derived CDR1 and CDR2 are MNHNS and SASEGT. CDR3 protein: CATGKVDSGGRETQYF. The CDR3, as DNA: TGTGCCACCGGAAAGGTGGATAGCGGGGGTCGGGAGACCCAGTACTTC.

V and J are TRBV7-6 and TRBJ1-1; the match to TRBD1 covers 9 bases. This CDR3 is built from 14 residues. Germline V gene sequence: CDR1 SGHVS, CDR2 FNYEAQ. After removal of 5 bases from V and 7 bases from J, the junction contained 8 bases not matched to a gene. The DNA for the CDR3 is TGTGCCAGCAGCCCGAAAGACAGGGGGAGTGAAGCTTTCTTT. This sequence encodes CASSPKDRGSEAFF.

The genes are TRBV4-2 and TRBJ2-3; TRBD2 matches at 8 bases. Germline CDR1 is LGHNA and CDR2 is YNFKEQ. The V gene end was trimmed by 0 bases and the J gene end by 2 bases; junction bases not matched to a gene: 10. This CDR3 has 18 residues. The chain's CDR3 is CASSQDGGAGGDTDTQYF. The CDR3 DNA reads TGTGCCAGCAGCCAAGATGGGGGCGCGGGGGGCGACACAGATACGCAGTATTTT.

The chain carries TRBV12-3 or TRBV12-4 and TRBJ2-5; 14 bases are shared with TRBD2. There are 17 residues in the CDR3. The J segment lost 2 bases and the V segment lost 1 base, leaving 3 bases of the junction unmatched. The CDR3 nucleotides read TGTGCCAGCAGTTTAGGGACTAGCGGGAGGCAACAAGAGACCCAGTACTTC. Protein: CASSLGTSGRQQETQYF.

The rearrangement joins TRBV12-3 or TRBV12-4 to TRBJ2-3, with D possibly matching TRBD2 (5 bases). Trimming took off 6 bases at V and 9 bases at J, with 22 bases between the two ends. The CDR3 runs 15 residues. The CDR3 loop is CASRNTLVGVQTQYF. CDR3 sequence (DNA): TGTGCCAGCAGGAATACTCTGGTCGGGGTTCAGACGCAGTATTTT.

The sample holds a few counts of this clonotype. The genes are TRBV12-3 or TRBV12-4 and TRBJ1-6; D remains unclear. Trimming cost V 6 bases and J 6 bases, with 12 bases left between them. The CDR3 has 14 residues. In nucleotides, the CDR3 is TGTGCCAGCAGAGCCGGGCCTTCTAATTCACCCCTCCACTTT. Its translation is CASRAGPSNSPLHF.

V and J are TRBV3-1 and TRBJ2-3, with no clear D. V was pared by 3 bases and J by 4 bases, with 14 bases between. CDR3 length equals 15 residues. Germline V gene lookup returns CDR1 LGHDT and CDR2 YNNKEL (reference sequence). The CDR3 sequence is CASSHSSAISDTQYF. The CDR3 DNA is TGTGCCAGCAGCCACTCTAGTGCTATCTCAGATACGCAGTATTTT.

The chain uses TRBV2 and TRBJ2-3; unclear D gene. The CDR3 runs to 12 residues. V gave up 7 bases and J gave up 4 bases, with 9 bases separating them. Germline V gene sequence: CDR1 SNHLY, CDR2 FYNNEI. The CDR3 DNA sequence: TGTGCCAGCATCCGACCACCAGATACGCAGTATTTT. Translated, it gives CASIRPPDTQYF.

This clonotype appeared once. The junction departs from the called germline gene at one end, perhaps through a read error. In DNA, the CDR3 is TGTGCTAGTATCCCCCCCCCACAGGGGCTCAACACTGGAGCTTTCTTT. Its protein product is CASIPPPQGLNTGAFF. The chain is built from TRBV12-5 and TRBJ1-1; 7 bases are a match to TRBD1. Germline V gene data show CDR1 as LGHNT and CDR2 as FRNRAP. This CDR3 contains 16 residues.

This clonotype was found once. CDR3 residues: CASSLREGNTEAFF. The CDR3 DNA reads TGTGCCAGCAGCCTCCGGGAAGGGAACACTGAAGCTTTCTTT. This chain joins TRBV7-9 and TRBJ1-1; D is uncertain. The V gene lost 5 bases and the J gene lost 1 base, with 11 bases spanning the gap. The V gene's germline CDR1 is SEHNR and CDR2 FQNEAQ (reference sequence). CDR3 length: 14 amino acids.

As to this clonotype: The junction differs from germline at one of its ends, possibly a read error. J is TRBJ2-1 and V is TRBV6-5; 9 nucleotides line up with TRBD2. The CDR3 is 19 amino acids. Germline CDR1 and CDR2: MNHEY and SVGAGI. CDR3 region: CAGSLFGCEASGICNEQFF. Written as DNA, the CDR3 is TGTGCCGGCAGTTTGTTCGGATGTGAGGCTAGCGGGATATGTAATGAGCAGTTCTTC.

V usage is TRBV11-2 and J usage is TRBJ2-6; weak D call: TRBD1 (6 bases). Germline V gene lookup returns CDR1 SGHAT and CDR2 FQNNGV. This CDR3 has 17 residues. V was clipped by 5 bases and J by 1 base, with 15 bases between them. CDR3 residues: CASSPTPGVSGANVLTF. In DNA form, the CDR3 reads TGTGCCAGCAGCCCTACACCAGGGGTTTCTGGGGCCAACGTCCTGACTTTC.

The J gene is TRBJ1-1, the V gene TRBV6-6; D is possibly TRBD1 (5 bases). The germline CDR1 and CDR2 sequences are MNHNY and SVGAGI (reference sequence). CDR3 length: 12 residues. V was clipped by 8 bases and J by 5 bases, with 12 bases between them. The CDR3 DNA reads TGTGCCAGCGGGGGGGTTCGGACTGAAGCTTTCTTT. It yields the protein CASGGVRTEAFF.